One sample yielded the 25 T cell receptor beta chains listed below, sequenced in a study of T-cell reconstitution after alpha-beta-depleted transplantation in children. Preparation of the TCRbeta library was carried out with unique molecular identifiers. TCRdb processed the PCR reads anew with MiXCR; each CDR3 protein has one entry. This sample has around 190,000 distinct CDR3 sequences; about 7% occur once, and the top ten carry just over 5.5%. Material: PBMCs, obtained before TCRalphabeta/CD19-depleted stem cell transplant. The receptor source for this set is a boy younger than 10 with acute lymphoblastic leukemia, due to receive a stem cell transplant.

This clonotype was seen at least ten times. The chain uses TRBV5-1 and TRBJ2-7; 14 bases align to TRBD2. CDR3 length equals 17 residues. V gave up 0 bases and J gave up 6 bases; unmatched junction bases: 8. Germline assignment: CDR1 SGHRS and CDR2 YFSETQ. The chain's CDR3 is CASSLAFGTSGSLEQYF. Written as DNA, the CDR3 is TGCGCCAGCAGCTTGGCTTTTGGGACTAGCGGGAGCCTCGAGCAGTACTTC.

The chain is built from TRBV11-2 and TRBJ2-5; 8 positions agree with TRBD2. The germline CDR1 and CDR2 sequences are SGHAT and FQNNGV. CDR3 length: 16 amino acids. Unmatched junction bases numbered 12, after V lost 5 bases and J lost 4 bases. The CDR3 loop reads CASSPRPRGGRETQYF. In DNA form, the CDR3 reads TGTGCCAGCAGCCCCCGCCCTCGGGGGGGTCGAGAGACCCAGTACTTC.

This clonotype was picked up many times. J is TRBJ1-6 and V is TRBV12-3 or TRBV12-4; no definite D call. The V end was cut by 8 bases, the J end by 5 bases, with 13 bases between. This CDR3 has 14 residues. CDR3 bases: TGTGCCAGCGGTCTTTCCGGGAATAATTCACCCCTCCACTTT. It is translated as CASGLSGNNSPLHF.

This clonotype was counted ten times or more. The chain links TRBV7-2 to TRBJ2-1, with D unresolved. The CDR3 has 11 residues. Germline CDR1 is SGHTA and CDR2 is FQGNSA. The V end was cut by 5 bases, the J end by 9 bases, with 8 bases between. CDR3 region: CASSPRSEQFF. The CDR3 bases are TGTGCCAGCAGCCCACGGTCTGAGCAGTTCTTC.

The genes are TRBV30 and TRBJ2-7, with TRBD2 matching over 8 bases. The CDR3 spans 15 residues. CDR1 and CDR2 (germline): GTSNPN, SVGIG (reference sequence). The J segment lost 5 bases and the V segment lost 0 bases, leaving 9 bases of the junction unmatched. DNA for the CDR3: TGTGCCTGGAGTGTACGGGAGGGCCAAGTCCACGAGCAGTACTTC. Its protein is CAWSVREGQVHEQYF.

The sample holds many counts of this clonotype. This sequence joins TRBV7-9 and TRBJ1-6; 8 nucleotides line up with TRBD1. Germline loops: CDR1 SEHNR, CDR2 FQNEAQ (reference sequence). This CDR3 comprises 14 residues. J lost 9 bases, V lost 5 bases, and 6 bases had no gene match. CDR3 protein: CASSNRGGGSPLHF. The CDR3 nucleotides are TGTGCCAGCAGCAACAGGGGGGGCGGTTCACCCCTCCACTTT.

This clonotype was counted many times. The rearrangement joins TRBV3-1 to TRBJ2-1, with 14 positions matching TRBD2. V shed 3 bases and J 9 bases; nucleotides not matched to a gene: 4. This CDR3 region has 15 residues. Looked up from germline, CDR1 is LGHDT and CDR2 is YNNKEL (reference sequence). This chain's CDR3 is CASSQGLAGVGEQFF. DNA for the CDR3: TGTGCCAGCAGCCAGGGACTAGCGGGAGTAGGTGAGCAGTTCTTC.

The J gene is TRBJ1-1, the V gene TRBV20-1; weak D call: TRBD1 (6 bases). The CDR3 is made up of 13 amino acids. Deletions cut 6 bases from V and 1 base from J, with 12 bases between. The germline V gene encodes CDR1 DFQATT and CDR2 SNEGSKA (reference sequence). The CDR3 reads CSARGERNTEAFF. CDR3 nucleotide sequence: TGCAGTGCCAGGGGCGAAAGGAACACTGAAGCTTTCTTT.

The chain combines TRBV7-9 with TRBJ2-7, with D perhaps given as TRBD1 or TRBD2 (6 bases each). V gave up 5 bases and J gave up 0 bases, with 17 bases separating them. Per germline, CDR1 SEHNR and CDR2 FQNEAQ (reference sequence). This CDR3 is built from 16 residues. The CDR3 region has the DNA TGTGCCAGCAGCCCCCCCTCGGGGGCCCACTCCTACGAGCAGTACTTC. This encodes CASSPPSGAHSYEQYF. Variable domain in full (rest from reference TRBV7-9 and TRBJ2-7): DTGVSQNPRHKITKRGQNVTFRCDPISEHNRLYWYRQTLGQGPEFLTYFQNEAQLEKSRLLSDRFSAERPKGSFSTLEIQRTEQGDSAMYLCASSPPSGAHSYEQYFGPGTRLTVT.

This rearrangement joins TRBV20-1 to TRBJ1-3; possible D gene TRBD1, 6 bases. The CDR3 spans 19 residues. CDR1 and CDR2 from the germline V gene are DFQATT and SNEGSKA (reference sequence). With 0 bases removed from V and 0 bases from J, the gap between germline ends came to 21 bases. This chain's CDR3 is CSARDLVGDRILSGNTIYF. As DNA, the CDR3 is TGCAGTGCTAGAGATCTCGTCGGAGACAGGATCCTCTCTGGAAACACCATATATTTT.

Regarding this clonotype: This clone may be a read error of a much larger clone one base away. Given the absence of the conserved phenylalanine or tryptophan at the CDR3 end, a read error is likely. The chain is built from TRBV28 and TRBJ1-3; 8 nucleotides match TRBD1. The CDR3 is 14 residues long. With V trimmed by 6 bases and J by 2 bases, 3 bases remained unmatched. The germline CDR1 and CDR2 sequences are MDHEN and SYDVKM. The CDR3 loop is CASRGTGPGNTIYC. Here the CDR3 DNA reads TGTGCCAGCAGGGGGACAGGTCCTGGAAACACCATATATTGT.

This clonotype appeared many times. This rearrangement joins TRBV21-1 to TRBJ1-2. TRBV21-1 is deemed a pseudogene. The CDR3 loop spans 12 amino acids. CDR3 residues: CASSKAHRYYTF. CDR3 sequence (DNA): TGTGCCAGCAGCAAAGCGCACAGATACTACACCTTC.

This clonotype was counted at least ten times. The V call is TRBV20-1, the J call TRBJ2-3; a possible D gene is TRBD1 (5 bases). CDR3 size: 13 residues. Germline CDR1 DFQATT, CDR2 SNEGSKA (reference sequence). Trimming took 0 bases from V and 2 from J, leaving 6 bases between them. The CDR3 DNA reads TGCAGTGCTAGAGACAGGGTCACAGATACGCAGTATTTT. Translated, it gives CSARDRVTDTQYF.

V gene TRBV6-2 or TRBV6-3 combines with J gene TRBJ2-1, with D uncertain. This CDR3 has 15 residues. CDR1 and CDR2 from the germline V gene are MNHEY and SVGEGT. V gave up 2 bases and J gave up 2 bases, with 10 bases separating them. CDR3 amino acids: CASSYTPSPYNEQFF. CDR3 DNA: TGTGCCAGCAGTTACACTCCGTCCCCCTACAATGAGCAGTTCTTC.

This clonotype turned up a few times. The rearrangement links TRBV11-2 to TRBJ2-1; 11 bases align to TRBD2. J gave up 5 bases and V 5 bases, and 8 bases lay outside the gene matches. The CDR3 covers 16 residues. Germline V gives CDR1 SGHAT, CDR2 FQNNGV. CDR3 protein: CASSTDLAGGHNEQFF. The CDR3 nucleotides are TGTGCCAGCAGCACCGATCTAGCGGGAGGCCACAATGAGCAGTTCTTC.

This chain links TRBV2 with TRBJ2-5, with TRBD1 matching 7 bases. Germline CDR1 and CDR2: SNHLY and FYNNEI. Trimming took 3 bases from V and 4 from J; bases not matched to a gene: 5. CDR3 length: 14 residues. CDR3 sequence: CASSERGRGETQYF. The CDR3, as DNA: TGTGCCAGCAGTGAGAGGGGGCGCGGAGAGACCCAGTACTTC.

This clonotype was seen a few times. J is TRBJ1-6 and V is TRBV7-6; D gene ambiguous. Per germline, CDR1 SGHVS and CDR2 FNYEAQ. V was trimmed by 0 bases and J by 7 bases, leaving 7 bases between them. The CDR3 totals 14 residues. This chain's CDR3 is CASSLAPGNSPLHF. The CDR3 coding sequence is TGTGCCAGCAGCTTAGCCCCAGGAAATTCACCCCTCCACTTT.

This clonotype was counted many times. CDR3 in amino acids: CASRYPRSGGAVNTQYF. CDR3 DNA sequence: TGTGCCAGCAGGTACCCCAGGAGCGGGGGGGCCGTAAATACGCAGTATTTT. The chain is built from TRBV7-2 and TRBJ2-3; TRBD2 matches 10 bases. The CDR3 is 17 residues long. CDR1 is SGHTA, CDR2 FQGNSA, per germline. V was clipped by 6 bases and J by 7 bases; unmatched bases: 16.

This clonotype was recorded at least ten times. The chain couples TRBV12-3 or TRBV12-4 to TRBJ2-7; D call uncertain. This CDR3 spans 14 amino acids. The V gene lost 4 bases and the J gene lost 0 bases, with 10 bases spanning the gap. The CDR3 here is CASSYGQISYEQYF. CDR3 coding DNA: TGTGCCAGCAGTTACGGGCAGATCTCCTACGAGCAGTACTTC.

This clonotype was seen a few times. The chain couples TRBV4-2 to TRBJ1-5, with 10 bases fitting TRBD1. The CDR3 has 19 residues. CDR1 and CDR2 (germline): LGHNA, YNFKEQ. V shed 3 bases and J 0 bases; nucleotides not matched to a gene: 11. The DNA of the CDR3 is TGTGCCAGCAGCCAGCTTGCCGGGACAGGGGACTATAGCAATCAGCCCCAGCATTTT. This encodes CASSQLAGTGDYSNQPQHF.

In its sample, this clonotype was seen many times. The rearrangement joins TRBV12-3 or TRBV12-4 to TRBJ1-1, with 11 nucleotides matching TRBD1. The length of the CDR3 is 14 residues. The V gene end was trimmed by 5 bases and the J gene end by 5 bases; junction bases not matched to a gene: 4. The CDR3 here is CASSARDRGTEAFF. CDR3 in DNA: TGTGCCAGCAGTGCCCGGGACAGGGGGACTGAAGCTTTCTTT.

This clonotype was detected a few times. The chain couples TRBV20-1 to TRBJ1-2; D is ambiguous. Trimming took off 1 base at V and 6 bases at J, with 3 bases between the two ends. Germline CDR1 DFQATT, CDR2 SNEGSKA (reference sequence). The CDR3 sequence is 10 residues long. This CDR3 reads CSARGDGYTF. The CDR3 DNA sequence: TGCAGTGCTAGAGGGGATGGCTACACCTTC.

The sample holds a few counts of this clonotype. The chain has TRBV20-1 and TRBJ2-1; tentative D call: TRBD1 (6 bases). Germline lookup yields CDR1 DFQATT and CDR2 SNEGSKA (reference sequence). V was clipped by 0 bases and J by 0 bases, with 15 bases between them. This CDR3 is 17 amino acids long. The CDR3 coding sequence is TGCAGTGCTAGAGACTCAGGGGCGAGAAGCTCCTACAATGAGCAGTTCTTC. It is translated as CSARDSGARSSYNEQFF.

In its sample, this clonotype was seen many times. The chain employs TRBV27 and TRBJ2-3, with 14 positions matching TRBD2. This CDR3 has 18 residues. V lost 4 bases and J lost 0; bases outside the gene matches: 6. The V gene's germline CDR1 is MNHEY and CDR2 SMNVEV (reference sequence). CDR3 sequence reads: CASSSTSGRGFSTDTQYF. The DNA of the CDR3 is TGTGCCAGCAGTTCGACTAGCGGGAGGGGGTTTAGCACAGATACGCAGTATTTT.

This clonotype came up many times. J is TRBJ2-7 and V is TRBV20-1; 8 bases align to TRBD2. CDR3 length: 12 amino acids. V trimming: 6 bases; J trimming: 4 bases; junction bases outside the gene matches: 5. CDR1 and CDR2 from the germline V gene are DFQATT and SNEGSKA (reference sequence). CDR3 nucleotides: TGCAGTGCACCAGCGGGAGTGTACGAGCAGTACTTC. It specifies CSAPAGVYEQYF.